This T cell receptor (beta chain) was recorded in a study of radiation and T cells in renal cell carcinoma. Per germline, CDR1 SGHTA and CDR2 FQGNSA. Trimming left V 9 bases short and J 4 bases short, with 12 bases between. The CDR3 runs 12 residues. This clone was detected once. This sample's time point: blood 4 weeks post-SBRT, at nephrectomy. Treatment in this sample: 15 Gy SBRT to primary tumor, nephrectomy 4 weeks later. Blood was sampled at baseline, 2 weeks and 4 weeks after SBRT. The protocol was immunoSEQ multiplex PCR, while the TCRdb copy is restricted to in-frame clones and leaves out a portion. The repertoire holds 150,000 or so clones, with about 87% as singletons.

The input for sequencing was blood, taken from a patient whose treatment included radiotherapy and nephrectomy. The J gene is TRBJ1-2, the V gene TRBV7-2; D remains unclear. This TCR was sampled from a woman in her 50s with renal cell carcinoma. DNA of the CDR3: TGTGCCAGTAGCCCTTCTTTCTATGGCTACACCTTC. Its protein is CASSPSFYGYTF.